This T cell receptor (beta chain) was found in a study of T cell changes during pregnancy in multiple sclerosis. Sequencing used immunoSEQ multiplex PCR; TCRdb keeps in-frame clones, though not all of them. Counted here are under 95,000 clones, around 93% occurring once; the ten biggest clones make up less than 0.85%. This CDR3 has 15 amino acids. CDR1 and CDR2 from the germline V gene are MNHEY and SVGAGI. The trim removed 5 bases at V and 9 bases at J, leaving 8 bases unmatched. The chain employs TRBV6-5 and TRBJ1-6; 9 nucleotides match TRBD1. The source of this sequence is a female donor in good health, enrolled as a control in a pregnancy study. The source was peripheral blood, collected in the second trimester of pregnancy. Here the CDR3 reads CASSTRTGVSSPLHF. The DNA of the CDR3 is TGTGCCAGCAGTACCCGGACAGGGGTGAGTTCACCCCTCCACTTT.